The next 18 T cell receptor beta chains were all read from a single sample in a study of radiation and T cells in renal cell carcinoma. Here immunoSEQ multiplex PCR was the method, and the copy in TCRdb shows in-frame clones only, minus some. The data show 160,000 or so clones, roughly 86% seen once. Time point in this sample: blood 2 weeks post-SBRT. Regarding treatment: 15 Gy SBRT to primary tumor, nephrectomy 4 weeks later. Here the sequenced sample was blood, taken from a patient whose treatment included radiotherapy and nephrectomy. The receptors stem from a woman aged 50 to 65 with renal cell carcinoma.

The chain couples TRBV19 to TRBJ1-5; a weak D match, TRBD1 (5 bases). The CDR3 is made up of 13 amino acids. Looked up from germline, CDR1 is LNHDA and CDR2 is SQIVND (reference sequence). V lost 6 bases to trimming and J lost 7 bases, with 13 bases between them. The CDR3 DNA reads TGTGCCAGTAGGCGGGACCAAGGACAGCCCCAGCATTTT. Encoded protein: CASRRDQGQPQHF.

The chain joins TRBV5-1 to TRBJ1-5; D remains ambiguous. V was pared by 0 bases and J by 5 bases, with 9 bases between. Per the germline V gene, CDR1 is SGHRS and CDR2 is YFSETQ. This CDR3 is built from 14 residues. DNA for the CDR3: TGCGCCAGCAGCTTGGGTGGGGTAGATCAGCCCCAGCATTTT. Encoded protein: CASSLGGVDQPQHF.

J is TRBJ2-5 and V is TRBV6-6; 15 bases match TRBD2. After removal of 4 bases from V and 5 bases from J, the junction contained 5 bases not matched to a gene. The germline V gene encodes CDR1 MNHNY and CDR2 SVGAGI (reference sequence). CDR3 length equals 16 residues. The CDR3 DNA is TGTGCCAGCAGTTCCCGGACTAGCGGGGGGGATGAGACCCAGTACTTC. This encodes CASSSRTSGGDETQYF.

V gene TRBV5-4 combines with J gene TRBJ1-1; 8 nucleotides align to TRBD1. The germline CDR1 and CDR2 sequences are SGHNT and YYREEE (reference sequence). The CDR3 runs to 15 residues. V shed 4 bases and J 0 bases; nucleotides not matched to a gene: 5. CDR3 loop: CASSPGQGLNTEAFF. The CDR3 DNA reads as TGTGCCAGCAGCCCAGGACAGGGTTTGAACACTGAAGCTTTCTTT. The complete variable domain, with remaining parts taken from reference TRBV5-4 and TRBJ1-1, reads ETGVTQSPTHLIKTRGQQVTLRCSSQSGHNTVSWYQQALGQGPQFIFQYYREEENGRGNFPPRFSGLQFPNYSSELNVNALELDDSALYLCASSPGQGLNTEAFFGQGTRLTVV.

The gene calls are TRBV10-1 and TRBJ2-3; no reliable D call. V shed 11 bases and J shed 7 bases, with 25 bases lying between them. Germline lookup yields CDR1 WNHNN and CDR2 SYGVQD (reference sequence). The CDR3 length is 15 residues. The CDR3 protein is CARKETATLVHTQYF. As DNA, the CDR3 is TGCGCCCGTAAGGAGACGGCTACCTTGGTACATACGCAGTATTTT.

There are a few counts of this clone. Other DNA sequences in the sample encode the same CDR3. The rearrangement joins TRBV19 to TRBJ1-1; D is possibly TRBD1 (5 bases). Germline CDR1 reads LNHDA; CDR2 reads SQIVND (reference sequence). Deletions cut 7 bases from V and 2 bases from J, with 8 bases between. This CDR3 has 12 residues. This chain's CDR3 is CASNQGNTEAFF. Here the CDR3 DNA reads TGTGCCAGTAACCAGGGTAACACTGAAGCTTTCTTT.

CDR3 sequence reads: CASSSRLLGVGETQYF. DNA of the CDR3: TGTGCCAGCAGCTCCCGTTTATTAGGGGTCGGAGAGACCCAGTACTTC. This rearrangement joins TRBV7-2 to TRBJ2-5, with TRBD1 as a possible D gene (5 bases). Trimming took off 4 bases at V and 4 bases at J, with 19 bases between the two ends. CDR3 length: 16 residues. Germline values: CDR1 SGHTA, CDR2 FQGNSA.

The chain's CDR3 is CASSLALAGAQYF. The CDR3 coding sequence is TGTGCCAGCAGCTTAGCCCTGGCTGGAGCGCAGTACTTC. J is TRBJ2-5 and V is TRBV7-8; D is ambiguous. The germline CDR1 and CDR2 sequences are SGHVS and FQNEAQ. The V end was cut by 0 bases, the J end by 11 bases, with 13 bases between. The CDR3 spans 13 residues. Complete variable domain (other parts from reference TRBV7-8 and TRBJ2-5): GAGVSQSPRYKVAKRGQDVALRCDPISGHVSLFWYQQALGQGPEFLTYFQNEAQLDKSGLPSDRFFAERPEGSVSTLKIQRTQQEDSAVYLCASSLALAGAQYFGPGTRLLVL.

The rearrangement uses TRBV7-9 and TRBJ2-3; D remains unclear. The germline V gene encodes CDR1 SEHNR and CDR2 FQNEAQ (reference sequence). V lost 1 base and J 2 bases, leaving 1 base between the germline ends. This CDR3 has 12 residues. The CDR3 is CASSLDTDTQYF. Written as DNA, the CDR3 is TGTGCCAGCAGCTTAGACACAGATACGCAGTATTTT.

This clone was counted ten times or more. The CDR3 spells CASSFSGGALGEQFF. CDR3 in DNA: TGTGCCAGCAGCTTTAGCGGGGGGGCCCTGGGAGAGCAGTTCTTC. The chain recombines TRBV13 with TRBJ2-1, with 11 bases that match TRBD2. The germline V gene has CDR1 PRHDT and CDR2 FYEKMQ (reference sequence). V shed 3 bases and J 10 bases; nucleotides not matched to a gene: 8. CDR3 length equals 15 residues. Full variable domain (outside the CDR3, taken from reference TRBV13 and TRBJ2-1): AAGVIQSPRHLIKEKRETATLKCYPIPRHDTVYWYQQGPGQDPQFLISFYEKMQSDKGSIPDRFSAQQFSDYHSELNMSSLELGDSALYFCASSFSGGALGEQFFGPGTRLTVL.

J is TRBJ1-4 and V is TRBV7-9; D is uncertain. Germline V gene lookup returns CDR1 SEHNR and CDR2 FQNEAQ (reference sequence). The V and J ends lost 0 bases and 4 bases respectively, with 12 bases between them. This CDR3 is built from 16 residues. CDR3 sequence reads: CASSLAIDLYNEKLFF. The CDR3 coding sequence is TGTGCCAGCAGCTTAGCGATAGACTTATATAATGAAAAACTGTTTTTT.

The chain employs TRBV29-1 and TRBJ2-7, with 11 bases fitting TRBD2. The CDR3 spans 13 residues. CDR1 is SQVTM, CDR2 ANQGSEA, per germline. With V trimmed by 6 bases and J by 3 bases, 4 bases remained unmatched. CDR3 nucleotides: TGCAGCGTGGTAGCGGGGGGGAACTACGAGCAGTACTTC. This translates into CSVVAGGNYEQYF.

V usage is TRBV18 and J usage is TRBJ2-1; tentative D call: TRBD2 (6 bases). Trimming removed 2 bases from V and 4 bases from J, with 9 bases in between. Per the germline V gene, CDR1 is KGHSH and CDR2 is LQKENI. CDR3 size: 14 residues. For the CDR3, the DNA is TGTGCCAGCTCACCAGGGGGGATATACAATGAGCAGTTCTTC. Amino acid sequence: CASSPGGIYNEQFF.

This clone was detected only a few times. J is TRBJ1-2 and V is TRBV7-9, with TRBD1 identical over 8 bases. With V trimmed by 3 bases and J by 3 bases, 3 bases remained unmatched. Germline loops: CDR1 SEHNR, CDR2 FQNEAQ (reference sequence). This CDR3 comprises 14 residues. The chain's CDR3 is CASSLTGVDYGYTF. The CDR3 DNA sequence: TGTGCCAGCAGCTTGACAGGGGTGGACTATGGCTACACCTTC.

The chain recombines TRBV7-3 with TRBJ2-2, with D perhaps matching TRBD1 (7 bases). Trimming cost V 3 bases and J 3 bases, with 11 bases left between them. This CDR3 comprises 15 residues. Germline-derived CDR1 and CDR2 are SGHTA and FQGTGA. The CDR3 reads CASSFQGGDTGELFF. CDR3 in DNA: TGTGCCAGCAGCTTCCAGGGGGGTGACACCGGGGAGCTGTTTTTT.

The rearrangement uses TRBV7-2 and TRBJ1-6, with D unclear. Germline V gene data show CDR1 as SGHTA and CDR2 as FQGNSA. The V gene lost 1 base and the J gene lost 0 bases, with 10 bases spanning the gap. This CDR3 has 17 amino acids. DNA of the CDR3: TGTGCCAGCAGCTTAGTGACCAGAAGCTCCTATAATTCACCCCTCCACTTT. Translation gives CASSLVTRSSYNSPLHF.

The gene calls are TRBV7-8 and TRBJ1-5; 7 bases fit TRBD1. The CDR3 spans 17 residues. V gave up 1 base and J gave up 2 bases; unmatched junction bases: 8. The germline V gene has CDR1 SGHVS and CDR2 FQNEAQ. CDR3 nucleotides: TGTGCCAGCAGCTTAGGGTGGCAGGGGGGACGCAATCAGCCCCAGCATTTT. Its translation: CASSLGWQGGRNQPQHF.

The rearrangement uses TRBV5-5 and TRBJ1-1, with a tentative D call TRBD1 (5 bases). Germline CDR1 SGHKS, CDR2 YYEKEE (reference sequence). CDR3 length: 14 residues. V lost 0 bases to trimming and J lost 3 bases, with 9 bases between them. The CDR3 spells CASSLAPTDTEAFF. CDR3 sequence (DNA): TGTGCCAGCAGCTTGGCCCCGACAGACACTGAAGCTTTCTTT. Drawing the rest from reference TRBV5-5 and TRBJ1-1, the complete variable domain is DAGVTQSPTHLIKTRGQQVTLRCSPISGHKSVSWYQQVLGQGPQFIFQYYEKEERGRGNFPDRFSARQFPNYSSELNVNALLLGDSALYLCASSLAPTDTEAFFGQGTRLTVV.